A selection of T cell receptor beta chains follows, all from one sample in a study of blood T cell repertoires in COVID-19. This table comes from immunoSEQ multiplex PCR, and its TCRdb copy is limited to in-frame clones, with some not included. Among some 150,000 clones listed, about 85% were seen once. Sequencing was performed on peripheral blood. The receptors were sampled from a man in his 60s with COVID-19, enrolled during active disease. Both conserved end residues are part of each CDR3. A D gene is named only where the DNA matches it firmly. A clone size is listed for some rows: how often the clone was seen (once, few, many), or a class if it is expanded.

>TRBD2|-|TRBJ2-3|TRBV24-1
CATSDYGGVTDTQYF
TGTGCCACCAGTGATTACGGGGGGGTCACAGATACGCAGTATTTT
>-|-|TRBJ1-1|TRBV19
CASSPTPGGSTEAFF
TGTGCCAGTAGCCCAACCCCCGGGGGGAGCACTGAAGCTTTCTTT
>TRBD2|-|TRBJ2-3|TRBV28
CASSSLAGADTQYF
TGTGCCAGCAGTTCACTAGCGGGGGCAGATACGCAGTATTTT
>-|-|TRBJ2-3|TRBV27
CASRLYGGDTQYF
TGTGCCAGCAGACTATACGGTGGAGATACGCAGTATTTT
>-|-|TRBJ1-4|TRBV5-5
CASSLQGMDEKLFF
TGTGCCAGCAGCTTACAGGGAATGGACGAAAAACTGTTTTTT
>TRBD1|-|TRBJ1-2|TRBV19
CASSLGQPSGGYTF
TGTGCCAGTAGCCTGGGACAGCCTTCGGGTGGCTACACCTTC
>-|-|TRBJ2-7|TRBV3-1/TRBV3-2
CASSQDGGQSLGQYF
TGTGCCAGCAGCCAAGATGGGGGCCAATCCCTTGGGCAGTACTTC
>TRBD2|-|TRBJ2-7|TRBV6-5
CASSTDGRGLNEQYF
TGTGCCAGCAGTACCGACGGGAGGGGACTCAACGAGCAGTACTTC
>-|-|TRBJ2-3|TRBV27
CASSLRRSLADTQYF
TGTGCCAGCAGTTTACGCAGGTCCCTCGCAGATACGCAGTATTTT
>TRBD1|-|TRBJ1-6|TRBV19
CASSRGTGTGVSSYNSPLHF
TGTGCCAGTAGTCGCGGTACCGGGACAGGGGTTAGCTCCTATAATTCACCCCTCCACTTT
>-|-|TRBJ1-1|TRBV19
CASSTTANTEAFF
TGTGCCAGTAGTACGACAGCGAACACTGAAGCTTTCTTT
>-|-|TRBJ1-5|TRBV2
CASGGRAGLPNQPQHF
TGTGCCAGCGGCGGGCGGGCTGGTCTCCCCAATCAGCCCCAGCATTTT
>-|-|TRBJ1-1|TRBV5-6
CASSLLRGRVGGTEAFF
TGTGCCAGCAGCTTGTTAAGGGGCAGGGTCGGGGGCACTGAAGCTTTCTTT
>TRBD1|-|TRBJ1-6|TRBV28
CASRPRDRLNSPLHF
TGTGCCAGCAGGCCTAGGGACAGGCTAAATTCACCCCTCCACTTT
>TRBD2|-|TRBJ2-7|TRBV11-2
CASSLSAGGGSYEQYF
TGTGCCAGCAGCTTATCCGCGGGGGGCGGCTCCTACGAGCAGTACTTC
>-|-|TRBJ1-1|TRBV2
CASTPGIGAFF
TGTGCCAGCACCCCAGGGATAGGGGCTTTCTTT
>-|once|TRBJ1-6|TRBV2
CASRRGMSSYNSPLHF
TGTGCCAGCAGGAGAGGGATGAGCTCCTATAATTCACCCCTCCACTTT
>TRBD1|-|TRBJ1-4|TRBV6-2/TRBV6-3
CASSTSGTGAADEKLFF
TGTGCCAGCAGTACCTCCGGGACAGGGGCCGCCGATGAAAAACTGTTTTTT
>-|-|TRBJ1-2|TRBV9
CASSVVSPFGSYGYTF
TGTGCCAGCAGCGTAGTATCCCCTTTCGGGAGCTATGGCTACACCTTC
>-|-|TRBJ1-5|TRBV15
CATSRDLPQPQHF
TGTGCCACCAGCAGAGATCTCCCTCAGCCCCAGCATTTT
>TRBD1|-|TRBJ1-5|TRBV2
CASSRTGVQPQHF
TGTGCCAGCAGTCGCACAGGGGTTCAGCCCCAGCATTTT
>TRBD2|-|TRBJ2-1|TRBV6-5
CASVAGGPVGNEQFF
TGTGCCAGCGTAGCGGGAGGGCCGGTGGGCAATGAGCAGTTCTTC
>-|-|TRBJ1-5|TRBV7-2
CASSLGAGQPQHF
TGTGCCAGCAGCTTGGGAGCGGGTCAGCCCCAGCATTTT
>TRBD2|-|TRBJ2-7|TRBV3-1/TRBV3-2
CASSLVAGGLDEQYF
TGTGCCAGCAGCCTAGTAGCGGGGGGGCTCGACGAGCAGTACTTC
>TRBD2|once|TRBJ2-1|TRBV19
CASSIQLLARSSYNEQFF
TGTGCCAGTAGTATTCAGTTACTAGCGAGGAGCTCCTACAATGAGCAGTTCTTC
>-|-|TRBJ2-7|TRBV7-3
CASSLNPTTGNYEQYF
TGTGCCAGCAGCTTAAACCCAACGACAGGAAACTACGAGCAGTACTTC
>TRBD1|few|TRBJ1-1|TRBV27
CASSLMFGQGTEAFF
TGTGCCAGCAGTTTAATGTTTGGACAGGGCACTGAAGCTTTCTTT
>TRBD1|-|TRBJ2-3|TRBV6-6
CASSSIALTGTDTQYF
TGTGCCAGCAGCTCAATTGCCCTGACAGGGACAGATACGCAGTATTTT
>-|-|TRBJ2-7|TRBV5-1
CASSLTLAGAGEDYEQYF
TGCGCCAGCAGCTTAACTCTCGCCGGGGCAGGGGAAGACTACGAGCAGTACTTC
>TRBD2|-|TRBJ2-2|TRBV30
CAWRNRGLAGGTGELFF
TGTGCCTGGAGAAACCGGGGACTAGCGGGGGGCACCGGGGAGCTGTTTTTT
>TRBD2|-|TRBJ2-1|TRBV19
CASSSGLAGHEQFF
TGTGCCAGTAGTTCGGGACTAGCGGGACATGAGCAGTTCTTC
>-|-|TRBJ1-4|TRBV5-1
CASSLDPGDNEKLFF
TGCGCCAGCAGCTTGGACCCTGGAGATAATGAAAAACTGTTTTTT
>-|-|TRBJ1-2|TRBV19
CASQVGRGNGYTF
TGTGCCAGCCAAGTCGGGAGGGGAAATGGCTACACCTTC
>-|-|TRBJ2-5|TRBV7-9
CASSLGGTQETQYF
TGTGCCAGCAGTTTGGGCGGGACCCAAGAGACCCAGTACTTC
>-|-|TRBJ2-2|TRBV5-6
CASSLYGPGELFF
TGTGCCAGCAGCTTGTACGGTCCCGGGGAGCTGTTTTTT
>-|few|TRBJ1-1|TRBV6-5
CASSYIQGRNTEAFF
TGTGCCAGCAGTTACATCCAGGGGCGGAACACTGAAGCTTTCTTT
>TRBD1|-|TRBJ1-2|TRBV7-2
CASSSETGIAYGYTF
TGTGCCAGCAGCTCCGAGACAGGGATCGCCTATGGCTACACCTTC
>-|few|TRBJ1-5|TRBV4-1
CASSQDRLSNQPQHF
TGCGCCAGCAGCCAAGATAGACTAAGCAATCAGCCCCAGCATTTT
>TRBD1|-|TRBJ1-1|TRBV14
CASSQHLTGGTEAFF
TGTGCCAGCAGCCAACATTTGACAGGGGGCACTGAAGCTTTCTTT
>TRBD1|-|TRBJ1-1|TRBV10-3
CAISSSGGSSNTEAFF
TGTGCCATCAGTTCGTCAGGGGGCTCATCGAACACTGAAGCTTTCTTT
>TRBD1|-|TRBJ2-2|TRBV6-5
CASRGQGNTGELFF
TGTGCCAGCAGGGGACAGGGGAACACCGGGGAGCTGTTTTTT
>-|-|TRBJ1-2|TRBV15
CATSRDGRGFNGYTF
TGTGCCACCAGCAGAGATGGCCGAGGGTTCAATGGCTACACCTTC
>-|-|TRBJ1-1|TRBV4-2
CASSPGGGTDTEAFF
TGTGCCAGCAGCCCCGGCGGGGGAACCGACACTGAAGCTTTCTTT
>TRBD1|-|TRBJ1-2|TRBV15
CATSKTLGTGTYGYTF
TGTGCCACCAGCAAGACGTTGGGGACAGGGACCTATGGCTACACCTTC
>-|-|TRBJ2-2|TRBV5-1
CASSAPKTRLDTGELFF
TGCGCCAGCAGTGCCCCCAAGACTAGATTGGACACCGGGGAGCTGTTTTTT
>-|-|TRBJ1-2|TRBV4-3
CASSQESRGNYGYTF
TGCGCCAGCAGCCAAGAAAGCAGGGGTAACTATGGCTACACCTTC
>TRBD2|-|TRBJ2-5|TRBV10-3
CAISASGGAGETQYF
TGTGCCATCAGCGCTAGCGGGGGGGCCGGGGAGACCCAGTACTTC
>-|once|TRBJ2-2|TRBV6-5
CASSPMLNTGELFF
TGTGCCAGCAGCCCGATGCTAAACACCGGGGAGCTGTTTTTT
>TRBD1|-|TRBJ1-5|TRBV28
CASSPATGGLQPQHF
TGTGCCAGCAGTCCGGCGACAGGGGGCCTCCAGCCCCAGCATTTT
>TRBD1|-|TRBJ2-1|TRBV9
CASSSTGGSYNEQFF
TGTGCCAGCAGCTCCACAGGGGGCTCGTACAATGAGCAGTTCTTC
>TRBD1|-|TRBJ1-2|TRBV6-5
CASSPGQGRHTF
TGTGCCAGCAGTCCGGGACAGGGGAGACACACCTTC
>TRBD1|-|TRBJ1-2|TRBV18
CASSQTGDYGYTF
TGTGCCAGCTCACAGACAGGGGACTATGGCTACACCTTC
>-|-|TRBJ1-5|TRBV3-1/TRBV3-2
CASSSSKSPSNQPQHF
TGTGCCAGCAGTTCAAGCAAATCTCCTAGCAATCAGCCCCAGCATTTT